This T cell receptor beta chain emerged from a study of control samples from healthy donors and cancer patients. Some clones are missing from TCRdb's copy, which holds only in-frame ones; the method was immunoSEQ multiplex PCR. The sample includes about 38,000 clones, 80% to 90% of them seen just once. V was trimmed by 1 base and J by 1 base, leaving 13 bases between them. This CDR3 contains 16 residues. Germline assignment: CDR1 MGHDK and CDR2 SYGVNS. Source material: PBMCs. The source of this sequence is a woman aged 55-70 years with lung cancer. The rearrangement uses TRBV25-1 and TRBJ2-5; D ambiguous. The DNA of the CDR3 is TGTGCCAGCAGTGAATGGACCCACGACCTCCAAGAGACCCAGTACTTC. Translating gives CASSEWTHDLQETQYF.